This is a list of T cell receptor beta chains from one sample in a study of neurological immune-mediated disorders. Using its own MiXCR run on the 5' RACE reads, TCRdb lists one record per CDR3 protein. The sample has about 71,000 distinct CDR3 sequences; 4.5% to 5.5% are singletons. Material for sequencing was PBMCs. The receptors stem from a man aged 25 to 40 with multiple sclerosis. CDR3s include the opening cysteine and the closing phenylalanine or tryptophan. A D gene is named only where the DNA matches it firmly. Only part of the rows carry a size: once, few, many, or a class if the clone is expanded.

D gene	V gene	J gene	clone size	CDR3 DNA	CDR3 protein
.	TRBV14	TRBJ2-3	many	TGTGCCAGCAGCCAAGCCCTCGGGAGCACAGATACGCAGTATTTT	CASSQALGSTDTQYF
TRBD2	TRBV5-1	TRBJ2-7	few	TGCGCCAGCAAAGGGCTAGCGGGGGGGCCGAGTAACTACGAGCAGTACTTC	CASKGLAGGPSNYEQYF
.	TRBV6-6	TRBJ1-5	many	TGTGCCAGCAGTTACCCCAATAGCAATCAGCCCCAGCATTTT	CASSYPNSNQPQHF
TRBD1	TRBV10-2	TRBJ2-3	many	TGCGCCAGCAGCGCCGGCCCGATTGGGACAGGGGGCAGAGATACGCAGTATTTT	CASSAGPIGTGGRDTQYF
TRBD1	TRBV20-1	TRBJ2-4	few	TGCAGTGCTCCTTTAACAGGGGGCCCTGAAAACATTCAGTACTTC	CSAPLTGGPENIQYF
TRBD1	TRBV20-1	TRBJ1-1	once	TGCAGTGCTAGAGCAGCGGCACAGGGGGCGCAGACTGAAGCTTTCTTT	CSARAAAQGAQTEAFF
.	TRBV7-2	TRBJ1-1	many	TGTGCCAGCAGCTTACGTCGGGGCAGGGGCGGCACTGAAGCTTTCTTT	CASSLRRGRGGTEAFF
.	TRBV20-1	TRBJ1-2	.	TGCAGTGCTAGAGACAGGGGCGGGGTTGGCTACACCTTC	CSARDRGGVGYTF
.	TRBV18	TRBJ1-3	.	TGTGCCAGCTCACGCGCCCGGGACGGGGCTGGAAACACCATATATTTT	CASSRARDGAGNTIYF
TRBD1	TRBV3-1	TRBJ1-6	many	TGTGCCAGCAGCCAATACCGGGACAGAAATTCACCCCTCCACTTT	CASSQYRDRNSPLHF
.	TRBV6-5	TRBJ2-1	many	TGTGCCAGCAGTTACTCGGGGCAGGCGGCTAACAATGAGCAGTTCTTC	CASSYSGQAANNEQFF
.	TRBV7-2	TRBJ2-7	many	TGTGCCAGCAGCTTAGCTCCGGGGAGCGAGCAGTACTTC	CASSLAPGSEQYF
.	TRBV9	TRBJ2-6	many	TGTGCCAGCATCCCAGGGACGACTCCCGCTCCTGGGGCCAACGTCCTGACTTTC	CASIPGTTPAPGANVLTF
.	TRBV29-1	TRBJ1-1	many	TGCAGCGTTGCGTCTCCGTGGAGGGAGGGGACTGAAGCTTTCTTT	CSVASPWREGTEAFF
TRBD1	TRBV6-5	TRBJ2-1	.	TGTGCCAGCAGTTACTCAGGACAGGGCGGGTATCACAATGAGCAGTTCTTC	CASSYSGQGGYHNEQFF
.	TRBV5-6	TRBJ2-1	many	TGTGCCAGCAGCCCCCGAGGGGGGCATGAGCAGTTCTTC	CASSPRGGHEQFF
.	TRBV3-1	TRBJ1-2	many	TGTGCCAGCAGCCAAGATTCTAGTCACAGGGTGCATGGCTACACCTTC	CASSQDSSHRVHGYTF
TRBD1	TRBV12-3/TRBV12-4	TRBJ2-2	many	TGTGCCAGCAGGGGACAGGGGTGGACCGGGGAGCTGTTTTTT	CASRGQGWTGELFF
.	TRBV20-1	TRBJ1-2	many	TGCAGTGCTGTCCCCCAAACAGGTCTCTATGGCTACACCTTC	CSAVPQTGLYGYTF
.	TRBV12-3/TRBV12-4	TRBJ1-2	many	TGTGCCAGCAGTTTAAAGGACAGCCCGAAGGACACCTTC	CASSLKDSPKDTF
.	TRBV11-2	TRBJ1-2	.	TGTGCCAGCAGGCAACCGTACCAGGGGTCATCTTATGGCTACACCTTC	CASRQPYQGSSYGYTF
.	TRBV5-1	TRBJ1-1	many	TGCGCCAGCAGTCAACAGGAGAAGAACACTGAAGCTTTCTTT	CASSQQEKNTEAFF
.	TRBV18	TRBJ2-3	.	TGTGCCAGCTCACCCGGGACGGGGACAGATACGCAGTATTTT	CASSPGTGTDTQYF
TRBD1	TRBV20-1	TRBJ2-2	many	TGCAGTGCTAGAGAGGTTAACAGGGGTACCGGGGAGCTGTTTTTT	CSAREVNRGTGELFF
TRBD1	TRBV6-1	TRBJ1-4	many	TGTGCCAGCAGTGAATTCGACAGGGAAAGTGAAAAACTGTTTTTT	CASSEFDRESEKLFF
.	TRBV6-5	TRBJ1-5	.	TGTGCCAGCAGCCGGTTAGGCAATCAGCCCCAGAATTTT	CASSRLGNQPQNF
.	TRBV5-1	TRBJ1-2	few	TGCGCCAGCAGCGGACCGGACAGCCGCTCTAACTATGGCTACACCTTC	CASSGPDSRSNYGYTF
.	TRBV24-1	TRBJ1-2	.	TGTGCCACCAGTGATTTTAGCAGGGGCTATGGCTACACCTTC	CATSDFSRGYGYTF
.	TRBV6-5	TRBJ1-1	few	TGTGCCAGCAGTTATACCCAGGGGACTGAAGCTTTCTTT	CASSYTQGTEAFF
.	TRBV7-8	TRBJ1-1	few	TGTGCCAGCAGTTCTGAAAGTAACACTGAAGCTTTCTTT	CASSSESNTEAFF
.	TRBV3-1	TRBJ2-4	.	TGTGCCAGCAGCCAAGATCGGGGGCAGGTTAAACAGTACTTC	CASSQDRGQVKQYF
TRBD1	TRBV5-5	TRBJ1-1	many	TGTGCCAGCAGCTTGGGAGGACAGGGAATGGACACTGAAGCTTTCTTT	CASSLGGQGMDTEAFF
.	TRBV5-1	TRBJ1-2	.	TGCGCCAGCAGCCAGCAGGCAGGTGGGGATGGCTACACCTTC	CASSQQAGGDGYTF
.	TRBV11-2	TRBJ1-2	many	TGTGCCAGCAGCGCCGACTCCAGGGGTAGTGGCTACACCTTC	CASSADSRGSGYTF
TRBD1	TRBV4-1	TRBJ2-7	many	TGCGCCAGCAGCCAAGACCCGACAGGGTATGGGTACGAGCAGTACTTC	CASSQDPTGYGYEQYF
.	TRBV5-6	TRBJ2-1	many	TGTGCCAGCAGCTTGGTGAACAATGAGCAGTTCTTC	CASSLVNNEQFF
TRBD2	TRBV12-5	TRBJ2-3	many	TGTGCTAGTGGTTTGGCTAGGACTAGCGGGGTTTCAGATACGCAGTATTTT	CASGLARTSGVSDTQYF
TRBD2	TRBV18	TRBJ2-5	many	TGTGCCAGCTCAACAATAGCGGGGCCCCAAGAGACCCAGTACTTC	CASSTIAGPQETQYF
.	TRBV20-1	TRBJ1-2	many	TGCAGTGCTAGAGTGGAAGGCTACACCTTC	CSARVEGYTF
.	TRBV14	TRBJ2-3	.	TGTGCCAGCAGCCAAGATTTGGGCAGACCAAGCACAGATACGCAGTATTTT	CASSQDLGRPSTDTQYF
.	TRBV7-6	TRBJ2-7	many	TGTGCCAGCAGCTTAGAATCAGGGAACACCTACGAGCAGTACTTC	CASSLESGNTYEQYF
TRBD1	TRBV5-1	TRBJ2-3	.	TGCGCCAGCAGCCGAGCATTGGGACAGCGCGTCGGGGATACGCAGTATTTT	CASSRALGQRVGDTQYF
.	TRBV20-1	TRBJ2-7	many	TGCAGTGCTGGAGGAGGGAGCTCCTACGAGCAGTACTTC	CSAGGGSSYEQYF
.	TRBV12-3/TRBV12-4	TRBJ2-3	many	TGTGCCAGCAGTTCACTTAGAGATACGCAGTATTTT	CASSSLRDTQYF
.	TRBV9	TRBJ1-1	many	TGTGCCAGCAGCGTATCATCAGGGTTCACTGAAGCTTTCTTT	CASSVSSGFTEAFF
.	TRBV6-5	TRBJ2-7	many	TGTGCCAGTCTGGACAGTCAGTCCTACGAGCAGTACTTC	CASLDSQSYEQYF
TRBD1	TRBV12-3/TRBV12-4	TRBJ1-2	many	TGTGCCAGCAGTACACAGGGGTGGAGTGGCTACACCTTC	CASSTQGWSGYTF